Below are 25 T cell receptor beta chains sequenced from a single sample in a study of vaccination effects on CD4 cells after COVID-19. No antigen is known for these receptors. Before sequencing took place, the ViraFEST assay used viral peptide pools to expand antigen-specific CD4+ T cells. Following 10 days of culture, CD4+ T cells were isolated. From March to December 2020, the person had a SARS-CoV-2 infection that was confirmed by PCR. Some clones are missing from TCRdb's copy, which holds only in-frame ones; the method was immunoSEQ multiplex PCR. The table has approximately 20,000 clones, approximately 74% seen once. Sequencing was performed on CD4+ T cells from PBMCs cultured with SARS-CoV-2 spike peptides, taken before COVID-19 vaccination. Receptors originate from a human donor who had a prior SARS-CoV-2 infection.

This clone was found a few times. V usage is TRBV5-4 and J usage is TRBJ1-2; D perhaps matches TRBD1 (5 bases). Germline V gene lookup returns CDR1 SGHNT and CDR2 YYREEE (reference sequence). This CDR3 comprises 15 residues. V lost 1 base and J lost 9, with 19 bases in between. CDR3 sequence: CASSLNIGGGWSYTF. CDR3 in DNA: TGTGCCAGCAGCTTGAATATCGGGGGAGGTTGGAGCTACACCTTC. Filled out from reference TRBV5-4 and TRBJ1-2, the complete variable domain reads ETGVTQSPTHLIKTRGQQVTLRCSSQSGHNTVSWYQQALGQGPQFIFQYYREEENGRGNFPPRFSGLQFPNYSSELNVNALELDDSALYLCASSLNIGGGWSYTFGSGTRLTVV.

V gene TRBV24-1 combines with J gene TRBJ2-1; D might be TRBD1 (6 bases). This CDR3 spans 16 amino acids. Deletions cut 4 bases from V and 2 bases from J, with 14 bases between. In germline, CDR1 is KGHDR, CDR2 SFDVKD. DNA of the CDR3: TGTGCCACCAGTGACAGGACAGCCTCAGCCTACAATGAGCAGTTCTTC. This codes for CATSDRTASAYNEQFF.

V gene TRBV6-2 or TRBV6-3 combines with J gene TRBJ1-5; perhaps TRBD1 as D (6 bases). This CDR3 has 13 amino acids. Between the trimmed V and J ends, which lost 5 bases and 4 bases, there was a span of 9 bases. The germline V gene has CDR1 MNHEY and CDR2 SVGEGT. The CDR3 nucleotides read TGTGCCAGCAGTCTCAGGGGAAATCAGCCCCAGCATTTT. Translation gives CASSLRGNQPQHF.

The rearrangement links TRBV5-4 to TRBJ2-5; D remains ambiguous. This CDR3 contains 14 residues. Looked up from germline, CDR1 is SGHNT and CDR2 is YYREEE (reference sequence). V gave up 0 bases and J gave up 3 bases, with 9 bases separating them. CDR3 sequence (DNA): TGTGCCAGCAGCTTGGGGACGGCAAAAGAGACCCAGTACTTC. This sequence encodes CASSLGTAKETQYF.

The CDR3 sequence is CASSQGWANTGELFF. In nucleotides, the CDR3 is TGTGCCAGCAGCCAAGGTTGGGCGAACACCGGGGAGCTGTTTTTT. The chain has TRBV3-1 (or the pseudogene TRBV3-2) and TRBJ2-2; D is unresolved. The V end was cut by 1 base, the J end by 0 bases, with 6 bases between. The germline V gene encodes CDR1 LGHDT and CDR2 YNNKEL (reference sequence). CDR3 size: 15 residues.

J is TRBJ1-1 and V is TRBV19; possible D gene TRBD1, 6 bases. The CDR3 length is 15 residues. The V end lost 7 bases, the J end lost 4 bases, and 19 bases lay between the germline ends. The germline V gene has CDR1 LNHDA and CDR2 SQIVND (reference sequence). CDR3 coding DNA: TGTGCCAGTAAAGATTTGGGGGGGCTAAGCACTGAAGCTTTCTTT. Amino acids: CASKDLGGLSTEAFF.

V and J are TRBV20-1 and TRBJ1-1; D uncertain. The CDR3 runs 10 residues. With 0 bases removed from V and 7 bases from J, the gap between germline ends came to 3 bases. CDR1 and CDR2 (germline): DFQATT, SNEGSKA (reference sequence). The chain's CDR3 is CSARDLEAFF. The CDR3 DNA is TGCAGTGCTAGAGACCTTGAAGCTTTCTTT.

In its sample, this clone was seen a few times. CDR3 in DNA: TGTGCCAGCAGCGATCCGGGACAGGGGGGCCTCGGGCAGTTCTTC. Amino acid sequence: CASSDPGQGGLGQFF. The V and J genes are TRBV5-4 and TRBJ2-1, with 11 positions matching TRBD1. CDR3 length: 15 residues. The junction had 12 bases not matched to a gene; V was cut back by 4 bases and J by 12 bases. CDR1 and CDR2 (germline): SGHNT, YYREEE (reference sequence). The whole variable domain, remainder taken from reference TRBV5-4 and TRBJ2-1, is ETGVTQSPTHLIKTRGQQVTLRCSSQSGHNTVSWYQQALGQGPQFIFQYYREEENGRGNFPPRFSGLQFPNYSSELNVNALELDDSALYLCASSDPGQGGLGQFFGPGTRLTVL.

CDR3 DNA sequence: TGTGCCAGCAGGGGGACTAGCGGGACTGATACGCAGTATTTT. Its translation is CASRGTSGTDTQYF. This chain uses TRBV2 with TRBJ2-3, with 13 bases that match TRBD2. Germline assignment: CDR1 SNHLY and CDR2 FYNNEI. The CDR3 has 14 residues. J lost 6 bases, V lost 6 bases, and 3 bases had no gene match.

The chain couples TRBV6-1 to TRBJ2-7; TRBD1 might be the D (6 bases). The V end lost 0 bases, the J end lost 3 bases, and 12 bases lay between the germline ends. The CDR3 runs to 15 residues. The germline CDR1 and CDR2 sequences are MNHNS and SASEGT. The CDR3 coding sequence is TGTGCCAGCAGTGAAGCCCCGGACAGTTACTACGAGCAGTACTTC. Protein sequence: CASSEAPDSYYEQYF.

This chain links TRBV19 with TRBJ1-2; no reliable D call. CDR3 size: 13 residues. CDR1 and CDR2 from the germline V gene are LNHDA and SQIVND (reference sequence). V lost 3 bases, J lost 5 bases, and 10 bases lay in between. The CDR3 coding sequence is TGTGCCAGTAGTATGGTGAAGGGATATGGCTACACCTTC. Its protein is CASSMVKGYGYTF.

The chain joins TRBV11-3 to TRBJ2-5, with D hard to call. The germline V gene encodes CDR1 SGHNT and CDR2 YENEEA. The CDR3 spans 14 residues. V gave up 2 bases and J gave up 5 bases, with 12 bases separating them. The CDR3 nucleotides read TGTGCCAGCAGCTTACGACTCCAAATGGAGACCCAGTACTTC. This translates into CASSLRLQMETQYF.

The CDR3 spells CASSQIAASGELFF. The CDR3, as DNA: TGTGCCAGCAGCCAAATAGCGGCGTCCGGGGAGCTGTTTTTT. The V gene is TRBV3-1 (or the pseudogene TRBV3-2), the J gene TRBJ2-2; D is perhaps TRBD2 (6 bases). Looked up from germline, CDR1 is LGHDT and CDR2 is YNNKEL (reference sequence). Trimming shortened V by 2 bases and J by 6 bases, and 10 bases separated the two germline ends. This CDR3 is built from 14 residues.

The chain is built from TRBV5-6 and TRBJ2-5; D not resolved. The V end was cut by 4 bases, the J end by 2 bases, with 3 bases between. CDR3 length: 11 amino acids. The germline V gene has CDR1 SGHDT and CDR2 YYEEEE. CDR3 protein: CASSRQETQYF. The CDR3 nucleotides read TGTGCCAGCAGCCGTCAAGAGACCCAGTACTTC.

The chain has TRBV6-2 or TRBV6-3 and TRBJ2-1; D ambiguous. Germline V gene sequence: CDR1 MNHEY, CDR2 SVGEGT. CDR3 length: 13 amino acids. Deletions cut 6 bases from V and 0 bases from J, with 6 bases between. CDR3 nucleotide sequence: TGTGCCAGCAGCCCTAGCTCCTACAATGAGCAGTTCTTC. Translated: CASSPSSYNEQFF.

This chain connects TRBV27 to TRBJ2-1, with 10 bases lining up with TRBD2. Trimming took 5 bases from V and 4 from J; bases not matched to a gene: 11. Germline V gives CDR1 MNHEY, CDR2 SMNVEV (reference sequence). The CDR3 has 17 amino acids. CDR3 nucleotide sequence: TGTGCCAGCAGTAACGGACTAGCGGCATCTATATACAATGAGCAGTTCTTC. This gives the protein CASSNGLAASIYNEQFF.

The chain employs TRBV11-2 and TRBJ2-1; 16 bases map to TRBD2. The J segment lost 3 bases and the V segment lost 1 base, leaving 6 bases of the junction unmatched. CDR1 and CDR2 (germline): SGHAT, FQNNGV. This CDR3 has 19 residues. The CDR3 DNA reads as TGTGCCAGCAGCTTAGGGGGACTAGCGGGGGGGACAGTCTACAATGAGCAGTTCTTC. Encoded protein: CASSLGGLAGGTVYNEQFF. The full variable domain, completed using reference TRBV11-2 and TRBJ2-1, is EAGVAQSPRYKIIEKRQSVAFWCNPISGHATLYWYQQILGQGPKLLIQFQNNGVVDDSQLPKDRFSAERLKGVDSTLKIQPAKLEDSAVYLCASSLGGLAGGTVYNEQFFGPGTRLTVL.

This clone showed up just a few times. This chain connects TRBV9 to TRBJ1-6, with a tentative D call TRBD1 (5 bases). Trimming removed 3 bases from V and 3 bases from J, with 16 bases in between. CDR3 length equals 17 residues. The V gene's germline CDR1 is SGDLS and CDR2 YYNGEE. The DNA for the CDR3 is TGTGCCAGCAGCGAGCAGACAGAGCTCCACTATAATTCACCCCTCCACTTT. It is translated as CASSEQTELHYNSPLHF. The whole variable domain, filled in from reference TRBV9 and TRBJ1-6, reads DSGVTQTPKHLITATGQRVTLRCSPRSGDLSVYWYQQSLDQGLQFLIQYYNGEERAKGNILERFSAQQFPDLHSELNLSSLELGDSALYFCASSEQTELHYNSPLHFGNGTRLTVT.

The chain employs TRBV7-2 and TRBJ2-5; the D is unclear. Trimming removed 0 bases from V and 6 bases from J, with 5 bases in between. Germline CDR1 is SGHTA and CDR2 is FQGNSA. The CDR3 runs to 12 residues. The CDR3 protein is CASSLAPQTQYF. CDR3 sequence (DNA): TGTGCCAGCAGCTTAGCGCCCCAGACCCAGTACTTC.

V usage is TRBV5-1 and J usage is TRBJ1-3, with unresolved D. The CDR3 sequence is 14 residues long. Per germline, CDR1 SGHRS and CDR2 YFSETQ. Trimming removed 0 bases at V and 2 bases at J, with 6 bases between. CDR3 DNA: TGCGCCAGCAGCTTGGAGGAACCTGGAAACACCATATATTTT. This gives the protein CASSLEEPGNTIYF.

The chain combines TRBV2 with TRBJ1-2; 8 bases fit TRBD1. CDR3 size: 18 residues. V shed 6 bases and J 1 base; nucleotides not matched to a gene: 16. Germline V CDR1 and CDR2: SNHLY, FYNNEI. The CDR3 nucleotides are TGTGCCAGCAGAGACGGAGGGGGACAGGCCAAATATAACTATGGCTACACCTTC. Protein: CASRDGGGQAKYNYGYTF.

The V call is TRBV19, the J call TRBJ2-5, with 10 bases fitting TRBD2. J lost 5 bases, V lost 0 bases, and 6 bases had no gene match. This CDR3 is built from 16 residues. Germline V CDR1 and CDR2: LNHDA, SQIVND (reference sequence). CDR3 loop: CASSIEASGGGETQYF. The CDR3, as DNA: TGTGCCAGTAGTATAGAGGCTAGCGGGGGTGGGGAGACCCAGTACTTC. Full variable domain (missing parts from reference TRBV19 and TRBJ2-5): DGGITQSPKYLFRKEGQNVTLSCEQNLNHDAMYWYRQDPGQGLRLIYYSQIVNDFQKGDIAEGYSVSREKKESFPLTVTSAQKNPTAFYLCASSIEASGGGETQYFGPGTRLLVL.

The CDR3 DNA reads TGTGCCATGTTTAGCGGGAGTGTCACAGATACGCAGTATTTT. Its protein product is CAMFSGSVTDTQYF. This rearrangement joins TRBV10-3 to TRBJ2-3, with 9 positions matching TRBD2. Germline trimming cut 9 bases from V and 2 bases from J; bases unmatched to any gene: 6. Germline V gene sequence: CDR1 ENHRY, CDR2 SYGVKD. This CDR3 has 14 amino acids.

The chain links TRBV28 to TRBJ2-7, with D unresolved. The length of the CDR3 is 14 residues. V shed 4 bases and J shed 4 bases, with 14 bases lying between them. Germline lookup yields CDR1 MDHEN and CDR2 SYDVKM. CDR3 coding DNA: TGTGCCAGCAGTTCGGCCCCCGACGCGTACGAGCAGTACTTC. Its protein is CASSSAPDAYEQYF.

This clone was seen once. The chain couples TRBV11-3 to TRBJ2-7, with D tentatively TRBD2 (5 bases). This CDR3 is 15 amino acids long. CDR1 is SGHNT, CDR2 YENEEA, per germline. Trimming pared 0 bases from V and 3 bases from J, leaving 12 bases between. The CDR3 protein is CASSLDPTRGYEQYF. Here the CDR3 DNA reads TGTGCCAGCAGCTTAGATCCCACCCGGGGCTACGAGCAGTACTTC.